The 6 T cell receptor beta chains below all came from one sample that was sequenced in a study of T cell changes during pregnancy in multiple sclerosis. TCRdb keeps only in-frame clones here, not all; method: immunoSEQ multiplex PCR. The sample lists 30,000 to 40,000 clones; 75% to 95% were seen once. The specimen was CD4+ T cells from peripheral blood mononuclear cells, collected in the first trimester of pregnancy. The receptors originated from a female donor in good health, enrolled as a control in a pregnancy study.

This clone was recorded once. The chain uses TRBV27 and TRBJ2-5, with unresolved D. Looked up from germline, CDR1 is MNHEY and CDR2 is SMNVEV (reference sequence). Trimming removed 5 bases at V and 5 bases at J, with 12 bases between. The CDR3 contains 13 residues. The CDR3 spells CASSPHTRETQYF. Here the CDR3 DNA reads TGTGCCAGCAGTCCCCATACGAGGGAGACCCAGTACTTC.

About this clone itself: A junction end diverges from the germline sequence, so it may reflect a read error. The CDR3: CASREGPHRQETQYF. CDR3 in DNA: TGTGCCAGCAGGGAAGGCCCACACCGTCAAGAGACCCAGTACTTC. The rearrangement links TRBV6-1 to TRBJ2-5; D gene uncertain. CDR1 is MNHNS, CDR2 SASEGT, per germline. The CDR3 is 15 residues long.

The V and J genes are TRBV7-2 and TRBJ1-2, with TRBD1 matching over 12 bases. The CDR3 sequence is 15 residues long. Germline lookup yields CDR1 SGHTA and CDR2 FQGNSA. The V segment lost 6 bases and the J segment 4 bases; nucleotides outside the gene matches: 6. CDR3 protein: CASSMGQGAPYGYTF. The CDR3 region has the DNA TGTGCCAGCAGTATGGGACAGGGGGCGCCCTATGGCTACACCTTC.

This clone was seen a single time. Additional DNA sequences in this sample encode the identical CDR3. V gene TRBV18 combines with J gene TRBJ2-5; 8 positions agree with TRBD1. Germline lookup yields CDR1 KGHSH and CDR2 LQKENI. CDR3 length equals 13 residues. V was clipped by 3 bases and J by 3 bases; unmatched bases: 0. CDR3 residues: CASSPGQEETQYF. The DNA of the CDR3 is TGTGCCAGCTCACCGGGACAGGAAGAGACCCAGTACTTC.

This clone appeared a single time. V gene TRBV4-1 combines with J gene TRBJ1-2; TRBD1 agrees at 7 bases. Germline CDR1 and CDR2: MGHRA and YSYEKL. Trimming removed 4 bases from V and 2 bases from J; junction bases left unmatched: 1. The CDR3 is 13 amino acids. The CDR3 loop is CASSLGQNYGYTF. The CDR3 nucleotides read TGCGCCAGCAGCCTGGGACAGAACTATGGCTACACCTTC.

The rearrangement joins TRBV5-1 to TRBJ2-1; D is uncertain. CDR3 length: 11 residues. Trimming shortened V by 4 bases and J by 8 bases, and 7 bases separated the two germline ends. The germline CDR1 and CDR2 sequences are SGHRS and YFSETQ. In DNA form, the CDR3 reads TGCGCCAGCAGCCGAGGATATGAGCAGTTCTTC. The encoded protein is CASSRGYEQFF.